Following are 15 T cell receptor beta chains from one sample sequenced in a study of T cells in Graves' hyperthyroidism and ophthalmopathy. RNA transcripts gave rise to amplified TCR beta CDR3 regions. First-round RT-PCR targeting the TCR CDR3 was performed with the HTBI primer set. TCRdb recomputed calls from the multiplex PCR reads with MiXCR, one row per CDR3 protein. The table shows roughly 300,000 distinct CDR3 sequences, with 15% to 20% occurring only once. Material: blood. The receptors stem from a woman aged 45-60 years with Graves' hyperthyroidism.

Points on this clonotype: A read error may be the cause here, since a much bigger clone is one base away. The CDR3 loop reads CSTTPSVGDTQYF. The CDR3 DNA reads as TGCAGTACTACCCCGTCGGTGGGAGATACGCAGTATTTT. V and J are TRBV20-1 and TRBJ2-3; D gene uncertain. The CDR3 has 13 amino acids. V shed 8 bases and J shed 5 bases, with 17 bases lying between them. CDR1 DFQATT and CDR2 SNEGSKA come from the germline V gene (reference sequence).

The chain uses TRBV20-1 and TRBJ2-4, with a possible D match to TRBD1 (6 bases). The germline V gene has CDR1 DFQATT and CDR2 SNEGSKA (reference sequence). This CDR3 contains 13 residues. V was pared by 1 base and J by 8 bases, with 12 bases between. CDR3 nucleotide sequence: TGCAGTGCTAGAGCAGACAGGTCAGACATTCAGTACTTC. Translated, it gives CSARADRSDIQYF.

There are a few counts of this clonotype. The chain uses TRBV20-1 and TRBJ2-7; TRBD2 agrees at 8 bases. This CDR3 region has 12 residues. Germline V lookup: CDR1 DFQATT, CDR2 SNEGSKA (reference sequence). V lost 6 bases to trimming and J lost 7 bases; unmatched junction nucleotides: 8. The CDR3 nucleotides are TGCAGTGCAGCGACTAGCGTGGGAGAGCAGTACTTC. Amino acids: CSAATSVGEQYF.

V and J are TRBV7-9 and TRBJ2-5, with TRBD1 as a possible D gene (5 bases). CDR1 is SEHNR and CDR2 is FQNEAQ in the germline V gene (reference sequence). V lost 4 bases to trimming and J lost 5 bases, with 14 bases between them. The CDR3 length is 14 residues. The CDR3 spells CASSSQVGMETQYF. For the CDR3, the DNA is TGTGCCAGCAGCTCACAGGTGGGGATGGAGACCCAGTACTTC. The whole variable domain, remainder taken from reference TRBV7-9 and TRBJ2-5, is DTGVSQNPRHKITKRGQNVTFRCDPISEHNRLYWYRQTLGQGPEFLTYFQNEAQLEKSRLLSDRFSAERPKGSFSTLEIQRTEQGDSAMYLCASSSQVGMETQYFGPGTRLLVL.

The CDR3: CASSLSLAGASGELFF. The DNA for the CDR3 is TGCGCCAGCAGCTTGTCACTAGCGGGAGCAAGCGGGGAGCTGTTTTTT. V gene TRBV5-1 combines with J gene TRBJ2-2; TRBD2 matches 11 bases. Germline V CDR1 and CDR2: SGHRS, YFSETQ. The CDR3 contains 16 residues. The V and J ends lost 1 base and 7 bases, in that order; junction bases with no gene match: 6.

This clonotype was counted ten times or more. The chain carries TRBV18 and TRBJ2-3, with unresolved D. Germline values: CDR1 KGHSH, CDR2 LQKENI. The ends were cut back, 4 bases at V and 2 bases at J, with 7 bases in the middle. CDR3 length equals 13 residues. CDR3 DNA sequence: TGTGCCAGCTCACGCTTGTCCACAGATACGCAGTATTTT. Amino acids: CASSRLSTDTQYF.

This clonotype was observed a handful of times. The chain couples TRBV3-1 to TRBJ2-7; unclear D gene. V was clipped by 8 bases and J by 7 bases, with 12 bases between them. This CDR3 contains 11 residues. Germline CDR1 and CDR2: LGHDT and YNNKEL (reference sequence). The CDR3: CASPGSKEQYF. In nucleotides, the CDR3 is TGTGCCAGCCCAGGCTCGAAAGAGCAGTACTTC.

The DNA of the CDR3 is TGTGCCAGCAGTTTAGTGGTCGGGGTTCAGGGGGCGCCTTGGGATACGCAGTATTTT. It specifies CASSLVVGVQGAPWDTQYF. V and J are TRBV12-3 or TRBV12-4 and TRBJ2-3, with 8 bases fitting TRBD1. The CDR3 runs to 19 residues. V was pared by 1 base and J by 6 bases, with 18 bases of the junction left unmatched.

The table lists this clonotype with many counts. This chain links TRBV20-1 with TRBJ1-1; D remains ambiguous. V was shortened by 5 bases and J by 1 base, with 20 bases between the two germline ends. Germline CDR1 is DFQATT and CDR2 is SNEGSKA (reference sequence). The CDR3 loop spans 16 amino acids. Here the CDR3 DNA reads TGCAGTGCTTCCCATTTTGGACCCTTTAAGAACACTGAAGCTTTCTTT. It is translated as CSASHFGPFKNTEAFF.

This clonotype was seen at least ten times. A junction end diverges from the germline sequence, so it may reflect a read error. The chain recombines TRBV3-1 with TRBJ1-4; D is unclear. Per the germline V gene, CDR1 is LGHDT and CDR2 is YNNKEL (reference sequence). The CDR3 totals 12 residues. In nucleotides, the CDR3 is TGTGCCGGCAGCCAGGACGGACAAAAACTGTTTTTT. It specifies CAGSQDGQKLFF.

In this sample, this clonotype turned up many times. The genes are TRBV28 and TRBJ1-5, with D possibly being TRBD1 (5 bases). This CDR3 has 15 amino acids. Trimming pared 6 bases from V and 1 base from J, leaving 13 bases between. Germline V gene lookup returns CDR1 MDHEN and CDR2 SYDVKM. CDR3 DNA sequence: TGTGCCAGCAGCACAGGCGTTGGGAGCAATCAGCCCCAGCATTTT. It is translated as CASSTGVGSNQPQHF.

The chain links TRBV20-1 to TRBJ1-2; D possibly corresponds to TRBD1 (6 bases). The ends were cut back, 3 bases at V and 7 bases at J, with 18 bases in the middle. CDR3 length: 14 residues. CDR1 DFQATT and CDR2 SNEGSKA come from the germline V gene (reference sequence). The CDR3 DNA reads TGCAGTGCTAGGGACCTCAGGGGACGCCCTGGCTACACCTTC. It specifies CSARDLRGRPGYTF.

DNA for the CDR3: TGTGCCAGCAGTTCGCGGGGGTCGAACACCGGGGAGCTGTTTTTT. It is translated as CASSSRGSNTGELFF. The genes are TRBV6-1 and TRBJ2-2; 7 bases fit TRBD2. CDR1 and CDR2 from the germline V gene are MNHNS and SASEGT. V shed 5 bases and J 0 bases; nucleotides not matched to a gene: 3. The CDR3 is 15 residues long.

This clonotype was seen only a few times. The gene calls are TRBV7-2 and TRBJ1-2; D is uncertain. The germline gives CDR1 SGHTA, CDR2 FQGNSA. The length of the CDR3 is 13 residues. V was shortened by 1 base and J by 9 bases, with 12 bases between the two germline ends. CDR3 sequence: CASSLGWGDSYTF. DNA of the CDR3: TGTGCCAGCAGCTTAGGATGGGGTGATAGCTACACCTTC.

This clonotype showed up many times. The CDR3 loop reads CSASRTGLPGELFF. As DNA, the CDR3 is TGCAGTGCTAGTAGGACAGGCCTTCCCGGGGAGCTGTTTTTT. J is TRBJ2-2 and V is TRBV20-1; 7 bases line up with TRBD1. Germline V lookup: CDR1 DFQATT, CDR2 SNEGSKA (reference sequence). CDR3 length equals 14 residues. The V segment lost 3 bases and the J segment 6 bases; nucleotides outside the gene matches: 7.